This T cell receptor (beta chain) was sequenced during a study of CD8 T cells in Susac syndrome. CD8+ and CD4+ blood T cells underwent TCR beta sequencing. TEMRA cells were FACS-enriched and CD8+ and CD4+ T cells negatively isolated. Germline CDR1 reads LGHDT; CDR2 reads YNNKEL (reference sequence). The CDR3 runs to 15 residues. V was clipped by 1 base and J by 6 bases; unmatched bases: 3. With random hexamers, 0.5 to 1 ug RNA was reverse transcribed. The authors amplified TCR beta CDR3 across 54 Vbeta and 13 Jbeta using immunoSEQ multiplex PCR. TCRdb redid the calling of the immunoSEQ multiplex PCR reads with MiXCR, one entry per CDR3 protein. The sample consists of fewer than 350,000 distinct CDR3 sequences, about 90% of them appearing once.

The sequenced sample consisted of CD4+ T cells from PBMCs. The TCR was taken from a human donor with multiple sclerosis. The chain links TRBV3-1 to TRBJ2-5, with TRBD2 matching 12 bases. The CDR3 region is CASSQGTSGMKTQYF. In DNA form, the CDR3 reads TGTGCCAGCAGCCAAGGGACTAGCGGGATGAAGACCCAGTACTTC.